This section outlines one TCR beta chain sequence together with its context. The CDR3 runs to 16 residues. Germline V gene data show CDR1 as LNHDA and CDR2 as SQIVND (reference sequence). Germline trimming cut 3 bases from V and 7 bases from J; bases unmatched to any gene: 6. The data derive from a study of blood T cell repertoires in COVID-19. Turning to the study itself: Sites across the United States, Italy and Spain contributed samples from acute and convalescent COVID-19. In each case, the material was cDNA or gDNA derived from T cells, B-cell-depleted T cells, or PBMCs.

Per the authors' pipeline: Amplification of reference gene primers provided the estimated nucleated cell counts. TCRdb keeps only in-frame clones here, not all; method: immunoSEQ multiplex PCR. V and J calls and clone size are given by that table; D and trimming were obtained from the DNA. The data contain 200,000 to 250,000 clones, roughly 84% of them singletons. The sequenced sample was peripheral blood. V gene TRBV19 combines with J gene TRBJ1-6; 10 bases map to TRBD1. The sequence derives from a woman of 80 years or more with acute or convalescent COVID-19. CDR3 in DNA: TGTGCCAGTAGTATTTCTCCGGGACAGGGGAATTCACCCCTCCACTTT. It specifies CASSISPGQGNSPLHF.